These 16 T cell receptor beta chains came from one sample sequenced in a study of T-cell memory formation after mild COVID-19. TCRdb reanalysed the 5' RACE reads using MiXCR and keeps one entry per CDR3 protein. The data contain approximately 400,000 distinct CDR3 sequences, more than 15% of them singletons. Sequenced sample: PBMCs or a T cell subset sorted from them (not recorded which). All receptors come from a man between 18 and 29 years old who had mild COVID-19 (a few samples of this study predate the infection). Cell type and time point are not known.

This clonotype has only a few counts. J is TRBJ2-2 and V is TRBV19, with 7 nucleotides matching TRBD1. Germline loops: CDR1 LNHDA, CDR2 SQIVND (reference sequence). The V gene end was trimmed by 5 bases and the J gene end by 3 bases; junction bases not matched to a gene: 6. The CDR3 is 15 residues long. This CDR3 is CASSPRTGYTGELFF. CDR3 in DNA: TGTGCCAGTAGTCCCCGGACAGGCTACACCGGGGAGCTGTTTTTT. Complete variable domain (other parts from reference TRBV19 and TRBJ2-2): DGGITQSPKYLFRKEGQNVTLSCEQNLNHDAMYWYRQDPGQGLRLIYYSQIVNDFQKGDIAEGYSVSREKKESFPLTVTSAQKNPTAFYLCASSPRTGYTGELFFGEGSRLTVL.

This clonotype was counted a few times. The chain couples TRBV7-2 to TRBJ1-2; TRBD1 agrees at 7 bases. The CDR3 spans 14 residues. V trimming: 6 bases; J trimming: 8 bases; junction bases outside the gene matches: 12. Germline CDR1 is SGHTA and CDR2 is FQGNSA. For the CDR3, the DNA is TGTGCCAGCAGTCGCGAGGGGGCCGCGGTAGGCTACACCTTC. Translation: CASSREGAAVGYTF.

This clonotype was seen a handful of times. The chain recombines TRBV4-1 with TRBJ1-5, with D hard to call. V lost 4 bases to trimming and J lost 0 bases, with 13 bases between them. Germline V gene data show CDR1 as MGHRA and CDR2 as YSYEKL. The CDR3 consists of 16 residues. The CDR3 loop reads CASSRGFTVSNQPQHF. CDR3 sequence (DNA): TGCGCCAGCAGCCGCGGGTTCACGGTTAGCAATCAGCCCCAGCATTTT.

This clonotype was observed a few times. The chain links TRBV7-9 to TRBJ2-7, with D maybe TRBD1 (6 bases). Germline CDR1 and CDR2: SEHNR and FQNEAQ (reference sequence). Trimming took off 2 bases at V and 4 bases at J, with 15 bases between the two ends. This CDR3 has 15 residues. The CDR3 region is CASSLFGRGFYEQYV. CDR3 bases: TGTGCCAGCAGCTTATTCGGCAGGGGCTTTTACGAGCAGTACGTC.

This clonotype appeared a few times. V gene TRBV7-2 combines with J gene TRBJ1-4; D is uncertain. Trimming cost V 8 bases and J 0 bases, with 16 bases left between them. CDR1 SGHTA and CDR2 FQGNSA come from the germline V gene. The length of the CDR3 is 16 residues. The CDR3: CASGWENLATNEKLFF. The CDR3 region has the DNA TGTGCCAGCGGGTGGGAGAACCTTGCAACTAATGAAAAACTGTTTTTT.

In nucleotides, the CDR3 is TGTGCCAGCAGCCAAGATGGCGAGCAGTACGTC. It is translated as CASSQDGEQYV. The V call is TRBV3-1, the J call TRBJ2-7; no firm D call. Germline CDR1 reads LGHDT; CDR2 reads YNNKEL (reference sequence). The CDR3 length is 11 residues. V was clipped by 0 bases and J by 6 bases, with 3 bases between them.

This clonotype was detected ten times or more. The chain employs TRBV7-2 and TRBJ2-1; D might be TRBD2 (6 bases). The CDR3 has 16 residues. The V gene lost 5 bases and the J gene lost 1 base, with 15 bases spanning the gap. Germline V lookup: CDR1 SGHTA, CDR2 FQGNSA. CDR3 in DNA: TGTGCCAGCAGCGCCCCCGGGGGACCTTCCTACAATGAGCAGTTCTTC. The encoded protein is CASSAPGGPSYNEQFF.

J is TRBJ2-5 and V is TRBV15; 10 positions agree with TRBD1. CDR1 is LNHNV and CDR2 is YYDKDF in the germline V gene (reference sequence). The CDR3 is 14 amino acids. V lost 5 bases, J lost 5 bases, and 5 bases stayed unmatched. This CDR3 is CATSGTGVLETQYF. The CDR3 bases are TGTGCCACCAGCGGGACAGGGGTTTTGGAGACCCAGTACTTC.

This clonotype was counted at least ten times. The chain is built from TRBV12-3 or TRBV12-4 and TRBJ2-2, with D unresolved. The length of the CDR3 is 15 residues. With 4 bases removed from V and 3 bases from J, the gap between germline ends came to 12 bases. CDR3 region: CASSSGRLDTGELFF. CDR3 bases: TGTGCCAGCAGTTCGGGTCGGCTAGACACCGGGGAGCTGTTTTTT.

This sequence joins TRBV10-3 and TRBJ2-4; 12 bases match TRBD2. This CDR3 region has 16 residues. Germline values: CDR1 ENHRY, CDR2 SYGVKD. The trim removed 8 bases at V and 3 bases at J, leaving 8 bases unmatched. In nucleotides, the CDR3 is TGTGCCATCTCCTCGACTAGCGGGGGATTCAAAAACATTCAGTACTTC. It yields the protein CAISSTSGGFKNIQYF.

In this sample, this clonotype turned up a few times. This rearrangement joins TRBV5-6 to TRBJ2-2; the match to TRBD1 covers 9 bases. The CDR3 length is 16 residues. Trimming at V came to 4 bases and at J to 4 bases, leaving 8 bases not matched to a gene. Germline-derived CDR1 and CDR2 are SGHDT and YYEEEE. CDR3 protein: CASSMGTGRTTGELFF. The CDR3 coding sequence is TGTGCCAGCAGCATGGGGACAGGGAGAACCACCGGGGAGCTGTTTTTT.

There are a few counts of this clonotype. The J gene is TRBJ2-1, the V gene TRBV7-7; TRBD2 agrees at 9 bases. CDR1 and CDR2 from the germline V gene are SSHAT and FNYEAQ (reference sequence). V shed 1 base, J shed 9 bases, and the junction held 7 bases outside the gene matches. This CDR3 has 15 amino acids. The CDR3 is CASSLGLAGSSEQFF. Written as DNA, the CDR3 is TGTGCCAGCAGCTTAGGCCTAGCGGGGTCGAGTGAGCAGTTCTTC. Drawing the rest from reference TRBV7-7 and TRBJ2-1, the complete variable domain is GAGVSQSPRYKVTKRGQDVTLRCDPISSHATLYWYQQALGQGPEFLTYFNYEAQPDKSGLPSDRFSAERPEGSISTLTIQRTEQRDSAMYRCASSLGLAGSSEQFFGPGTRLTVL.

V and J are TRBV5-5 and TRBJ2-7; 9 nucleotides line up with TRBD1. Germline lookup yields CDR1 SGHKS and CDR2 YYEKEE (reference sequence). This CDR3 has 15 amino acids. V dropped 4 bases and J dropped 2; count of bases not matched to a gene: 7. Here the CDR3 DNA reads TGTGCCAGCAGCCCCGGGACAGGGATGACCTACGAGCAGTACGTC. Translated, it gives CASSPGTGMTYEQYV.

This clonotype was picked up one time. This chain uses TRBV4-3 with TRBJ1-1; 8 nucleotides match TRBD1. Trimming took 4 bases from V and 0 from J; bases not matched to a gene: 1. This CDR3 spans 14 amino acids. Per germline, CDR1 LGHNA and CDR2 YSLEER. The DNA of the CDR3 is TGCGCCAGCAGCCGGACAGGGATGAACACTGAAGCTTTCTTT. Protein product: CASSRTGMNTEAFF.

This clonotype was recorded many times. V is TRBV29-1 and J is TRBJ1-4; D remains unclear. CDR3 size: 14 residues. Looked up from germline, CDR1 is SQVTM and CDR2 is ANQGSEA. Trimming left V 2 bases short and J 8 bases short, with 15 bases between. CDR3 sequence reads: CSVELRGKEEKLFF. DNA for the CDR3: TGCAGCGTTGAACTTCGGGGAAAGGAAGAAAAACTGTTTTTT.

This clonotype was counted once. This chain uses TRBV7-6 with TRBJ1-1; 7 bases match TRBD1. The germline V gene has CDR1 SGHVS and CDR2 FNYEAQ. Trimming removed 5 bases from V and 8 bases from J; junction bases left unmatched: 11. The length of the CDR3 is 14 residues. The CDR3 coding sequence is TGTGCCAGCAGCCGAGACGAGGGGGCATACGAAGCTTTCTTT. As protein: CASSRDEGAYEAFF.